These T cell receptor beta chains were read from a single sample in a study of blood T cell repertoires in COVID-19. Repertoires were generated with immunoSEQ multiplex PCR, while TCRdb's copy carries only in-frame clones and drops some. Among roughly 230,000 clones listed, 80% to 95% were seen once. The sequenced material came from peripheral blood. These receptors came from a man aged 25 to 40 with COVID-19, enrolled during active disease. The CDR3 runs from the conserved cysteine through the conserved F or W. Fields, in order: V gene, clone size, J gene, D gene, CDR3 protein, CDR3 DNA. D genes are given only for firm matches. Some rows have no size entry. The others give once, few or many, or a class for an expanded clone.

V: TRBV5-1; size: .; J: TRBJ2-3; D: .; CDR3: CASSLDSRGSTDTQYF; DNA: TGCGCCAGCAGCCTAGACTCTAGGGGTAGCACAGATACGCAGTATTTT
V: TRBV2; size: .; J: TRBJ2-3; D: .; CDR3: CASSEGLSTDTQYF; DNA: TGTGCCAGCAGTGAGGGACTTAGCACAGATACGCAGTATTTT
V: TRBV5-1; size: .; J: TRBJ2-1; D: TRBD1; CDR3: CASSSGYRGRFNEQFF; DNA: TGCGCCAGCAGCTCGGGATACAGGGGGCGCTTCAATGAGCAGTTCTTC
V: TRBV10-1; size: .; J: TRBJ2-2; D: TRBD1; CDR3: CASSEQGSGTGELFF; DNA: TGCGCCAGCAGCGAACAGGGGAGCGGCACCGGGGAGCTGTTTTTT
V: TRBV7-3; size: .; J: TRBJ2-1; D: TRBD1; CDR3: CASSSTGYNEQFF; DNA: TGTGCCAGCAGCTCGACAGGGTACAATGAGCAGTTCTTC
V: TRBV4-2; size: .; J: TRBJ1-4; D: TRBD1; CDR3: CASSQDRDRVGEKLFF; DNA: TGTGCCAGCAGCCAAGATAGAGACAGGGTGGGGGAAAAACTGTTTTTT
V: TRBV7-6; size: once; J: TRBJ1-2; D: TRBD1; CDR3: CASSLSWTGDVGYGYTF; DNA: TGTGCCAGCAGCTTATCATGGACAGGGGATGTTGGCTATGGCTACACCTTC
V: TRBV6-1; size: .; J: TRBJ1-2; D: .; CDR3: CASSEGRANYGYTF; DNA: TGTGCCAGCAGTGAGGGCAGGGCTAACTATGGCTACACCTTC
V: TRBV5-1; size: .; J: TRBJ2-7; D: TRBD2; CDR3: CASSFGSGLAGSEQYF; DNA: TGCGCCAGCAGCTTTGGTAGCGGTCTAGCGGGTAGCGAGCAGTACTTC
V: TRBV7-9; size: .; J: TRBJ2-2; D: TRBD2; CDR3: CASSPPGLADTGELFF; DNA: TGTGCCAGCAGCCCACCAGGACTAGCAGACACCGGGGAGCTGTTTTTT
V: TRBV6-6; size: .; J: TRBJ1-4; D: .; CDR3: CASTRGGEKLFF; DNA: TGTGCCAGCACCAGGGGTGGTGAAAAACTGTTTTTT
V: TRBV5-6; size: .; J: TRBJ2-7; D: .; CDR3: CASSLPGQGFYEQYF; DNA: TGTGCCAGCAGCTTGCCGGGACAAGGTTTCTACGAGCAGTACTTC
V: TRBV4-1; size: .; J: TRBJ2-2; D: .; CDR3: CASNVQGNTGELFF; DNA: TGCGCCAGCAACGTACAGGGGAACACCGGGGAGCTGTTTTTT
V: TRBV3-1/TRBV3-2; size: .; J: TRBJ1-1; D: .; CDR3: CASSQHQAGARTEAFF; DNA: TGTGCCAGCAGCCAACATCAAGCGGGGGCAAGGACTGAAGCTTTCTTT
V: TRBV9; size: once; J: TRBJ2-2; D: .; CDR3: CASSVAPGGELFF; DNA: TGTGCCAGCAGCGTAGCTCCGGGCGGGGAGCTGTTTTTT